This T cell receptor beta chain was found in a study of blood T cell repertoires in COVID-19. Study as a whole: T cells, B-cell-depleted T cells, or PBMCs supplied cDNA or gDNA.

In the authors' methods: Reference gene primer amplification in the assay estimated nucleated cell counts. Measured with immunoSEQ multiplex PCR; TCRdb has only the in-frame clones, and not every one. Clonal size and the V and J genes are those of that table, whereas D and trimming came from the DNA. The sample records roughly 260,000 clones, roughly 90% being singletons. Each participant's cohort was designated according to participant-reported clinical history. Trimming pared 5 bases from V and 3 bases from J, leaving 16 bases between. The CDR3 consists of 16 residues. The V gene's germline CDR1 is MNHEY and CDR2 SMNVEV (reference sequence).

The V gene is TRBV27, the J gene TRBJ2-2; TRBD1 might be the D (7 bases). This clonotype originated in a woman in her thirties with acute COVID-19. The sequenced material came from PBMCs or T cells enriched from blood (not recorded which). The CDR3 is CASSGGLGQYTGELFF. DNA of the CDR3: TGTGCCAGCAGTGGGGGACTGGGACAGTACACCGGGGAGCTGTTTTTT.